The clone carrying this T cell receptor (beta chain) was recorded a few times. Primed by a sample-barcoded 5' primer and a J-beta primer mix, a second PCR proceeded for 7 to 11 cycles. TCRdb itself ran the 5' RACE reads through MiXCR, one entry per CDR3 protein. The table has some 800,000 distinct CDR3 sequences, approximately 25% seen once. The data originate from a study of blood T cells in healthy people across ages. Germline CDR1 is SGHTA and CDR2 is FQGNSA. With 7 bases removed from V and 5 bases from J, the gap between germline ends came to 12 bases. CDR3 length: 12 amino acids. Another study also made use of these data, one on T cells of mothers and their children.

This sequence was found in a boy younger than 18 in good health. The chain carries TRBV7-2 and TRBJ2-7; D unresolved. The source material was blood. The CDR3 is CASTSRPHEQYF. As DNA, the CDR3 is TGTGCCAGCACATCCAGGCCCCACGAGCAGTACTTC.